This is a list of T cell receptor beta chains from one sample in a study of blood T cell repertoires in COVID-19. Profiled with immunoSEQ multiplex PCR; TCRdb holds only in-frame clones, not every one. This sample carries roughly 250,000 clones, around four fifths of them seen once, and the ten largest clones take approximately 4.8%. Sequenced: peripheral blood. The receptor source for this set is a woman in her 70s with acute or convalescent COVID-19. Each CDR3 is given with its conserved first and last residue. Each record gives: J gene, D gene, V gene, clone size, CDR3 length, CDR3 protein. A D gene is named only where the DNA matches it firmly. Some rows mark clone size as missing; the rest say once, few, many or name a class of expanded clone.

J gene: TRBJ1-2; D gene: TRBD1; V gene: TRBV18; clone size: NA; CDR3 length: 13; CDR3 protein: CASSDRADYGYTF
J gene: TRBJ1-1; D gene: NA; V gene: TRBV10-3; clone size: once; CDR3 length: 12; CDR3 protein: CAIRGGNTEAFF
J gene: TRBJ1-1; D gene: TRBD1; V gene: TRBV4-3; clone size: NA; CDR3 length: 16; CDR3 protein: CASSPERDSLNTEAFF
J gene: TRBJ2-2; D gene: TRBD1; V gene: TRBV4-3; clone size: NA; CDR3 length: 15; CDR3 protein: CASSLDRTGAGELFF
J gene: TRBJ2-2; D gene: NA; V gene: TRBV21-1; clone size: NA; CDR3 length: 19; CDR3 protein: CASSVGTTRGIESTGELFF
J gene: TRBJ1-2; D gene: NA; V gene: TRBV20-1; clone size: NA; CDR3 length: 14; CDR3 protein: CSASVFGAPYGYTF
J gene: TRBJ1-2; D gene: NA; V gene: TRBV4-3; clone size: NA; CDR3 length: 15; CDR3 protein: CASSQAYEQNYGYTF
J gene: TRBJ1-3; D gene: NA; V gene: TRBV4-2; clone size: NA; CDR3 length: 16; CDR3 protein: CASSQFGGRTQNTIYF
J gene: TRBJ1-4; D gene: NA; V gene: TRBV28; clone size: NA; CDR3 length: 15; CDR3 protein: CASSRLGTGGEKLFF
J gene: TRBJ2-3; D gene: NA; V gene: TRBV4-2; clone size: once; CDR3 length: 15; CDR3 protein: CASSQDFQGPDTQYF
J gene: TRBJ2-2; D gene: TRBD1; V gene: TRBV19; clone size: NA; CDR3 length: 15; CDR3 protein: CASSIDRGHTGELFF
J gene: TRBJ1-2; D gene: NA; V gene: TRBV5-4; clone size: NA; CDR3 length: 14; CDR3 protein: CASSLGGGRDGYTF
J gene: TRBJ2-3; D gene: NA; V gene: TRBV24-1; clone size: once; CDR3 length: 14; CDR3 protein: CATSDRVSTDTQYF
J gene: TRBJ1-4; D gene: NA; V gene: TRBV5-1; clone size: NA; CDR3 length: 16; CDR3 protein: CASSFYPRATNEKLFF
J gene: TRBJ1-2; D gene: NA; V gene: TRBV7-8; clone size: NA; CDR3 length: 17; CDR3 protein: CASSLRNPPTGYYGYTF
J gene: TRBJ1-5; D gene: TRBD1; V gene: TRBV5-6; clone size: NA; CDR3 length: 15; CDR3 protein: CASSRQGESNQPQHF
J gene: TRBJ2-2; D gene: TRBD2; V gene: TRBV2; clone size: NA; CDR3 length: 16; CDR3 protein: CASKPTSGRNTGELFF
J gene: TRBJ1-4; D gene: TRBD1; V gene: TRBV11-2; clone size: NA; CDR3 length: 16; CDR3 protein: CASSPTGGSTNEKLFF
J gene: TRBJ2-3; D gene: NA; V gene: TRBV19; clone size: NA; CDR3 length: 15; CDR3 protein: CASSTTGQGGVTQYF
J gene: TRBJ2-3; D gene: TRBD1; V gene: TRBV5-4; clone size: NA; CDR3 length: 15; CDR3 protein: CASSSGTGLTDTQYF
J gene: TRBJ1-1; D gene: TRBD1; V gene: TRBV19; clone size: few; CDR3 length: 13; CDR3 protein: CASRQGRNTEAFF
J gene: TRBJ1-1; D gene: NA; V gene: TRBV30; clone size: NA; CDR3 length: 13; CDR3 protein: CAWSEQGNTEAFF
J gene: TRBJ1-3; D gene: NA; V gene: TRBV7-2; clone size: few; CDR3 length: 15; CDR3 protein: CASSPNRVSGNTIYF
J gene: TRBJ1-3; D gene: TRBD1; V gene: TRBV18; clone size: NA; CDR3 length: 15; CDR3 protein: CASSPTGTEGNTIYF
J gene: TRBJ1-1; D gene: NA; V gene: TRBV13; clone size: NA; CDR3 length: 14; CDR3 protein: CASSLRDFVAEAFF
J gene: TRBJ2-1; D gene: NA; V gene: TRBV27; clone size: once; CDR3 length: 12; CDR3 protein: CASSLIGRGQFF
J gene: TRBJ2-5; D gene: TRBD1; V gene: TRBV20-1; clone size: NA; CDR3 length: 11; CDR3 protein: CSVGQGETQYF
J gene: TRBJ1-2; D gene: TRBD1; V gene: TRBV6-5; clone size: NA; CDR3 length: 13; CDR3 protein: CASSTGQGNGYTF
J gene: TRBJ1-6; D gene: NA; V gene: TRBV28; clone size: NA; CDR3 length: 13; CDR3 protein: CASLRTSYSPLHF
J gene: TRBJ2-7; D gene: NA; V gene: TRBV18; clone size: NA; CDR3 length: 13; CDR3 protein: CASSPGQFYEQYF
J gene: TRBJ1-2; D gene: NA; V gene: TRBV6-6; clone size: NA; CDR3 length: 15; CDR3 protein: CASREPGTPNYGYTF
J gene: TRBJ1-2; D gene: NA; V gene: TRBV7-2; clone size: NA; CDR3 length: 14; CDR3 protein: CASSFTGSNYGYTF
J gene: TRBJ2-1; D gene: NA; V gene: TRBV5-4; clone size: NA; CDR3 length: 15; CDR3 protein: CASSTGSNTYNEQFF
J gene: TRBJ1-1; D gene: NA; V gene: TRBV5-1; clone size: NA; CDR3 length: 15; CDR3 protein: CASSSFPQRNTEAFF
J gene: TRBJ2-1; D gene: NA; V gene: TRBV5-6; clone size: NA; CDR3 length: 19; CDR3 protein: CASSLVAGGSLRAYNEQFF
J gene: TRBJ2-5; D gene: NA; V gene: TRBV7-2; clone size: NA; CDR3 length: 15; CDR3 protein: CASSLFQGNQETQYF
J gene: TRBJ1-2; D gene: NA; V gene: TRBV7-9; clone size: NA; CDR3 length: 14; CDR3 protein: CASSSDSFGYGYTF
J gene: TRBJ1-2; D gene: NA; V gene: TRBV5-5; clone size: NA; CDR3 length: 14; CDR3 protein: CASSLPGPNYGYTF
J gene: TRBJ2-7; D gene: NA; V gene: TRBV5-4; clone size: many; CDR3 length: 14; CDR3 protein: CASSPGTKPYEQYF
J gene: TRBJ2-1; D gene: NA; V gene: TRBV27; clone size: NA; CDR3 length: 16; CDR3 protein: CASSPLTPDSYNEQFF
J gene: TRBJ2-1; D gene: TRBD2; V gene: TRBV9; clone size: few; CDR3 length: 18; CDR3 protein: CASSDRASGVSFYNEQFF
J gene: TRBJ2-5; D gene: NA; V gene: TRBV10-3; clone size: few; CDR3 length: 13; CDR3 protein: CAISGGGPETQYF
J gene: TRBJ2-7; D gene: TRBD1; V gene: TRBV18; clone size: NA; CDR3 length: 18; CDR3 protein: CASSPRNLWTGLVHEQYF
J gene: TRBJ1-2; D gene: NA; V gene: TRBV7-8; clone size: NA; CDR3 length: 14; CDR3 protein: CASSLGPEDYGYTF
J gene: TRBJ1-5; D gene: NA; V gene: TRBV7-2; clone size: NA; CDR3 length: 14; CDR3 protein: CASSRTGSNQPQHF
J gene: TRBJ1-4; D gene: TRBD1; V gene: TRBV5-5; clone size: NA; CDR3 length: 13; CDR3 protein: CASSLRQGEKLFF
J gene: TRBJ1-5; D gene: TRBD1; V gene: TRBV25-1; clone size: NA; CDR3 length: 14; CDR3 protein: CASRETGANQPQHF
J gene: TRBJ2-1; D gene: TRBD2; V gene: TRBV10-2; clone size: NA; CDR3 length: 16; CDR3 protein: CASSVWTSALRDEQFF
J gene: TRBJ2-3; D gene: NA; V gene: TRBV6-5; clone size: NA; CDR3 length: 13; CDR3 protein: CASSQQRTDTQYF
J gene: TRBJ1-1; D gene: NA; V gene: TRBV2; clone size: NA; CDR3 length: 13; CDR3 protein: CASSGGEVLEAFF
J gene: TRBJ2-1; D gene: NA; V gene: TRBV19; clone size: NA; CDR3 length: 15; CDR3 protein: CATGVDATTYNEQFF
J gene: TRBJ1-4; D gene: TRBD1; V gene: TRBV6-5; clone size: NA; CDR3 length: 15; CDR3 protein: CASSYSAQGDEKLFF
J gene: TRBJ1-6; D gene: TRBD1; V gene: TRBV6-1; clone size: NA; CDR3 length: 15; CDR3 protein: CASSDRRQGDSPLHF
J gene: TRBJ1-2; D gene: NA; V gene: TRBV10-2; clone size: NA; CDR3 length: 17; CDR3 protein: CASSAVAPAAGGYGYTF
J gene: TRBJ1-4; D gene: NA; V gene: TRBV19; clone size: NA; CDR3 length: 13; CDR3 protein: CATTQGYLEKLFF
J gene: TRBJ2-1; D gene: TRBD2; V gene: TRBV12-3/TRBV12-4; clone size: NA; CDR3 length: 11; CDR3 protein: CASSLETSTFF
J gene: TRBJ2-1; D gene: NA; V gene: TRBV25-1; clone size: many; CDR3 length: 15; CDR3 protein: CASSENTGIHNEQFF
J gene: TRBJ1-2; D gene: NA; V gene: TRBV11-2; clone size: NA; CDR3 length: 15; CDR3 protein: CASSLGRVTGYGYTF
J gene: TRBJ1-1; D gene: NA; V gene: TRBV6-5; clone size: NA; CDR3 length: 12; CDR3 protein: CASSSPGSEAFF
J gene: TRBJ1-5; D gene: TRBD1; V gene: TRBV28; clone size: NA; CDR3 length: 13; CDR3 protein: CASRTGGDQPQHF